Listed below are T cell receptor beta chains from one sample, sequenced in a study of T-cell memory formation after mild COVID-19. MiXCR, run by TCRdb on the 5' RACE reads, gives a single entry per CDR3 protein. Counted here are fewer than 400,000 distinct CDR3 sequences, about 17% occurring once; the ten biggest clones make up roughly a fifth. Sequencing input: PBMCs or a T cell subset sorted from them (not recorded which). All receptors come from a young man who had mild COVID-19 (a few samples of this study predate the infection). Cell type and time point are not known. Each CDR3 is given with its conserved first and last residue. The order of the fields is D gene, J gene, V gene, clone size, CDR3 DNA, CDR3 protein. The D gene is left open where the match is weak. Clone size is not always given. Where it is, it says once, few, many or a class for expanded clones.

d_call: NA
j_call: TRBJ2-3
v_call: TRBV14
clone_size: NA
cdr3_nt: TGTGCCAGCAGCCAGCAGGGATGGGGTTTAGCAGATACGCAGTATTTT
cdr3_aa: CASSQQGWGLADTQYF

d_call: TRBD1
j_call: TRBJ1-6
v_call: TRBV2
clone_size: NA
cdr3_nt: TGTGCCAGCAGTGCGGACAGGGGGCCGATTTCACCCCTCCACTTT
cdr3_aa: CASSADRGPISPLHF

d_call: NA
j_call: TRBJ2-5
v_call: TRBV7-2
clone_size: few
cdr3_nt: TGTGCCAGCAGTCTAGGGCGTAGTTCCCAGTACTTC
cdr3_aa: CASSLGRSSQYF

d_call: NA
j_call: TRBJ2-3
v_call: TRBV23-1
clone_size: few
cdr3_nt: TGCGCCAAGACAGATACGCAGTATTTT
cdr3_aa: CAKTDTQYF

d_call: NA
j_call: TRBJ2-7
v_call: TRBV4-3
clone_size: few
cdr3_nt: TGCGCCAGCAGCCAAGTCCTAGCGAACGAGCAGTACTTC
cdr3_aa: CASSQVLANEQYF

d_call: TRBD1
j_call: TRBJ1-2
v_call: TRBV6-4
clone_size: NA
cdr3_nt: TGTGCCAGCAGTGACGAGGGGGCGGGCTATGGCTACACCTTC
cdr3_aa: CASSDEGAGYGYTF

d_call: TRBD2
j_call: TRBJ2-3
v_call: TRBV29-1
clone_size: NA
cdr3_nt: TGCAGCGTTGAATTTCTAGCGGGGGATACGCAGTATTTT
cdr3_aa: CSVEFLAGDTQYF

d_call: TRBD2
j_call: TRBJ2-5
v_call: TRBV12-3/TRBV12-4
clone_size: NA
cdr3_nt: TGTGCCAGCAGTTTAGCGCTAAGGGGCCTAGCGGGGGGTGAGACCCAGTACTTC
cdr3_aa: CASSLALRGLAGGETQYF

d_call: NA
j_call: TRBJ1-5
v_call: TRBV4-3
clone_size: few
cdr3_nt: TGCGCCAGCAGCCAAGCCTCGGGCCACAATCAGCCCCAGCATTTT
cdr3_aa: CASSQASGHNQPQHF

d_call: NA
j_call: TRBJ2-5
v_call: TRBV6-6
clone_size: few
cdr3_nt: TGTGCCAGCAGAGTGTCCGGGGGGCCAGGAGAGACCCAGTACTTC
cdr3_aa: CASRVSGGPGETQYF

d_call: NA
j_call: TRBJ1-1
v_call: TRBV6-2/TRBV6-3
clone_size: NA
cdr3_nt: TGTGCCAGCAGGGAATCCGGCGCGAACACTGAAGCTTTCTTT
cdr3_aa: CASRESGANTEAFF

d_call: NA
j_call: TRBJ2-2
v_call: TRBV9
clone_size: few
cdr3_nt: TGTGCCAGCAGCGCGCGACAGTACACCGGGGAGCTGTTTTTT
cdr3_aa: CASSARQYTGELFF

d_call: NA
j_call: TRBJ2-5
v_call: TRBV4-1
clone_size: NA
cdr3_nt: TGCGCCAGCAGCCCACGCGGCAGGGCGGGATGGGAGACCCAGTACTTC
cdr3_aa: CASSPRGRAGWETQYF

d_call: TRBD1
j_call: TRBJ2-3
v_call: TRBV5-1
clone_size: many
cdr3_nt: TGCGCCAGCAGCTACAGGGGTGATACGCAGTATTTT
cdr3_aa: CASSYRGDTQYF

d_call: NA
j_call: TRBJ1-5
v_call: TRBV5-1
clone_size: NA
cdr3_nt: TGCGCCAGCAGCTATACCACAGGGTCTCAGCCCCAGCATTTT
cdr3_aa: CASSYTTGSQPQHF

d_call: TRBD1
j_call: TRBJ2-7
v_call: TRBV3-1
clone_size: NA
cdr3_nt: TGTGCCAGCAGCCATGACCCCGGGACAGGGTCCTACGAGCAGTACTTC
cdr3_aa: CASSHDPGTGSYEQYF

d_call: NA
j_call: TRBJ2-3
v_call: TRBV12-3/TRBV12-4
clone_size: NA
cdr3_nt: TGTGCCAGCAAGGGGGACTCCTTAAACACAGATACGCAGTATTTT
cdr3_aa: CASKGDSLNTDTQYF

d_call: TRBD1
j_call: TRBJ2-1
v_call: TRBV12-3/TRBV12-4
clone_size: NA
cdr3_nt: TGTGCCAGCAGTAAACAGGGGAGAGCCTACAATGAGCAGTTCTTC
cdr3_aa: CASSKQGRAYNEQFF

d_call: TRBD1
j_call: TRBJ1-1
v_call: TRBV9
clone_size: NA
cdr3_nt: TGTGCCAGCAGCGTAGGAACAGGGGGCAATGAAGCTTTCTTT
cdr3_aa: CASSVGTGGNEAFF

d_call: NA
j_call: TRBJ2-5
v_call: TRBV5-4
clone_size: few
cdr3_nt: TGTGCCAGCAGTTTGGACAGTGGTGGGGCCCGCTACTTC
cdr3_aa: CASSLDSGGARYF

d_call: NA
j_call: TRBJ1-3
v_call: TRBV20-1
clone_size: NA
cdr3_nt: TGCAGTGCTTGGGCCCAGCCTGGAAACACCATATATTTT
cdr3_aa: CSAWAQPGNTIYF

d_call: TRBD1
j_call: TRBJ1-2
v_call: TRBV20-1
clone_size: NA
cdr3_nt: TGCAGTGCTACGACAGGGGCTGGCTACACCTTC
cdr3_aa: CSATTGAGYTF

d_call: NA
j_call: TRBJ1-6
v_call: TRBV7-8
clone_size: NA
cdr3_nt: TGTGCCAGCAGCCCCCCCGGGCTATCCTATAATTCACCCCTCCACTTT
cdr3_aa: CASSPPGLSYNSPLHF

d_call: NA
j_call: TRBJ2-7
v_call: TRBV18
clone_size: many
cdr3_nt: TGTGCCAGCTCACCACCGAAGGGGCGGTCCTACGAGCAGTACTTC
cdr3_aa: CASSPPKGRSYEQYF

d_call: TRBD1
j_call: TRBJ2-7
v_call: TRBV6-5
clone_size: few
cdr3_nt: TGTGCCAGCAAGTACCGGGACAGGGGTTACGAGCAGTACTTC
cdr3_aa: CASKYRDRGYEQYF

d_call: TRBD1
j_call: TRBJ2-1
v_call: TRBV5-4
clone_size: few
cdr3_nt: TGTGCCAGCAGCTGGGGGACAGGGGGCTTCGTGGTCAATGAGCAGTTCTTC
cdr3_aa: CASSWGTGGFVVNEQFF

d_call: TRBD1
j_call: TRBJ1-2
v_call: TRBV5-4
clone_size: few
cdr3_nt: TGTGCCAGCAGCAGGGGACAGATCGGGAACTTGGGCTACACCTTC
cdr3_aa: CASSRGQIGNLGYTF

d_call: TRBD2
j_call: TRBJ2-7
v_call: TRBV11-3
clone_size: few
cdr3_nt: TGTGCCAGCAGCTTAAGCGGGGGAAACGACGAGCAGTACTTC
cdr3_aa: CASSLSGGNDEQYF

d_call: NA
j_call: TRBJ1-1
v_call: TRBV19
clone_size: NA
cdr3_nt: TGTGCCAGTAGTATCGACAGGAACACTGAAGCTTTCTTT
cdr3_aa: CASSIDRNTEAFF

d_call: TRBD2
j_call: TRBJ2-3
v_call: TRBV20-1
clone_size: few
cdr3_nt: TGCAGTGCAACCGGGACTAGGGCGGATACGCAGTATTTT
cdr3_aa: CSATGTRADTQYF

d_call: NA
j_call: TRBJ1-1
v_call: TRBV5-1
clone_size: many
cdr3_nt: TGCGCCAGCAGCTGGGGAAACACTGAAGCTTTCTTT
cdr3_aa: CASSWGNTEAFF

d_call: NA
j_call: TRBJ2-1
v_call: TRBV6-5
clone_size: few
cdr3_nt: TGTGCCAGCAGCCGACAGACGTACAATGAGCAGTTCTTC
cdr3_aa: CASSRQTYNEQFF

d_call: NA
j_call: TRBJ1-1
v_call: TRBV7-9
clone_size: many
cdr3_nt: TGTGCCAGCAGCTTACTCGGGGGGAACACTGAAGCTTTCTTT
cdr3_aa: CASSLLGGNTEAFF

d_call: NA
j_call: TRBJ2-7
v_call: TRBV7-8
clone_size: NA
cdr3_nt: TGTGCCAGCAGCTTAGAACAGCGCTCCTACGAGCAGTACTTC
cdr3_aa: CASSLEQRSYEQYF

d_call: NA
j_call: TRBJ2-5
v_call: TRBV12-3/TRBV12-4
clone_size: many
cdr3_nt: TGTGCCAGCGGGGGGTCGTCAGAGACCCAGTACTTC
cdr3_aa: CASGGSSETQYF

d_call: NA
j_call: TRBJ2-2
v_call: TRBV24-1
clone_size: many
cdr3_nt: TGTGCCACCAGTGATTTGAGTGCAGGGGCGTACACCGGGGAGCTGTTTTTT
cdr3_aa: CATSDLSAGAYTGELFF

d_call: NA
j_call: TRBJ1-5
v_call: TRBV4-1
clone_size: few
cdr3_nt: TGCGCCAGCAGCCAAGAGGGTGGTATGGGCAATCAGCCCCAGCATTTT
cdr3_aa: CASSQEGGMGNQPQHF